The sequence of this T cell receptor beta chain was determined in a study of blood T cells in healthy people across ages. Whole-study results and caveats: Long-lived and aged donors differed, with more naive CD4+ cells and higher diversity in the long-lived. Expanded clonotype shifts may have been confounded, as the donors had an unknown CMV status. Age showed a roughly linear inverse relationship with TCR beta diversity per million T cells.

A remark on this clonotype: Its antigen is unknown.

Trimming at V came to 3 bases and at J to 3 bases, leaving 6 bases not matched to a gene. Germline CDR1 reads KGHDR; CDR2 reads SFDVKD. The CDR3 is 15 amino acids. Combining a sample-barcoded 5' primer with a J-beta primer mix, a second PCR ran for roughly 6 to 12 cycles. TCRdb used MiXCR to reprocess the 5' RACE reads, holding one entry per CDR3 protein. This table holds some 900,000 distinct CDR3 sequences, about 48% found once. Each of the donors had approximately 10 milliliters of peripheral blood drawn into EDTA-treated Vacutainer tubes. The sample consisted of blood. The chain employs TRBV24-1 and TRBJ2-7; 8 bases match TRBD1. The receptor was isolated from a man aged 30 to 39 in good health. CDR3 nucleotide sequence: TGTGCCACCAGTGATCAACAGGGGGGTATCTACGAGCAGTACTTC. Its translation: CATSDQQGGIYEQYF.